A selection of T cell receptor beta chains follows, all from one sample in a study of memory CD4+ T cells and cytomegalovirus serostatus. The protocol was immunoSEQ multiplex PCR, while the TCRdb copy is restricted to in-frame clones and leaves out a portion. The data hold 85,000 to 100,000 clones, with 75% to 90% observed a single time. Specimen: memory CD4+ T cells from blood. The receptors derive from an adult in good health and CMV-seropositive. The CDR3 runs from the conserved cysteine through the conserved F or W. A D gene is named only where the DNA matches it firmly. Not all rows give a size; the values are once, few, many and, for expanded clones, a class.

>TRBV6-6|TRBD1|TRBJ1-3|NA
TGTGCCAGCAGTCCCGGGACAGGGGTCTCTGGAAACACCATATATTTT
CASSPGTGVSGNTIYF
>TRBV27|TRBD1|TRBJ1-5|once
TGTGCCAGCAGTTTTTGGGGCAGGGGGGATCAGCCCCAGCATTTT
CASSFWGRGDQPQHF
>TRBV7-9|NA|TRBJ2-3|NA
TGTGCCACCTTCGGGGAGGGGGGCTCCACAGATACGCAGTATTTT
CATFGEGGSTDTQYF
>TRBV9|TRBD1|TRBJ2-3|NA
TGTGCCAGCAGCGTAGGACAGGGGGGCACAGATACGCAGTATTTT
CASSVGQGGTDTQYF
>TRBV6-1|NA|TRBJ1-2|NA
TGTGCCAGCAGTGATAAGACAGGCTATGGCTACACCTTC
CASSDKTGYGYTF
>TRBV4-3|NA|TRBJ2-5|NA
TGCGCCAGCAGCCAATCAGGACGGGGAGAGACCCAGTACTTC
CASSQSGRGETQYF
>TRBV2|TRBD2|TRBJ2-7|NA
TGTGCCAGCAGGGCTAGCGGAAGCTCCTACGAGCAGTACTTC
CASRASGSSYEQYF
>TRBV29-1|NA|TRBJ2-3|once
TGCAGCGCGTCGAGGGGGGAGGTCACAGATACGCAGTATTTT
CSASRGEVTDTQYF
>TRBV9|NA|TRBJ2-1|NA
TGTGCCAGCAGCAGCTACTCACACTTCAACAATGAGCAGTTCTTC
CASSSYSHFNNEQFF
>TRBV28|TRBD2|TRBJ2-1|NA
TGTGCCAGCAGGCTAGCGGGAGTTGTATATGAGCAGTTCTTC
CASRLAGVVYEQFF
>TRBV19|TRBD1|TRBJ1-2|NA
TGTGCCAGTAGTTACCGGGACAGGGAATATGGCTACACCTTC
CASSYRDREYGYTF
>TRBV5-1|NA|TRBJ1-2|NA
TGCGCCAGCAGCTTGGACGGGGGCACAGGAGGCTACACCTTC
CASSLDGGTGGYTF
>TRBV5-1|NA|TRBJ2-7|NA
TGCGCCAGCAGCTTGGTTTCAGGGCTCGAGCAGTACTTC
CASSLVSGLEQYF
>TRBV18|TRBD1|TRBJ2-7|NA
TGTGCCAGCTCCCTTCTCGGACAGGGTCCCTACGAGCAGTACTTC
CASSLLGQGPYEQYF
>TRBV7-2|NA|TRBJ1-4|NA
TGTGCCAGCAGCTTCGGTGAGGGTGCAACTAATGAAAAACTGTTTTTT
CASSFGEGATNEKLFF
>TRBV10-3|TRBD1|TRBJ1-4|once
TGTGCCATCAGTGGACAGGGGTCAGACGAAAAACTGTTTTTT
CAISGQGSDEKLFF
>TRBV4-2|NA|TRBJ2-2|NA
TGTGCCAGCAGCCAAGAGGGCCCCGGGACCGCGAACACCGGGGAGCTGTTTTTT
CASSQEGPGTANTGELFF
>TRBV4-2|NA|TRBJ2-7|NA
TGTGCCAGCAGCCAAGAAGGGACCCCAACCTACGAGCAGTACTTC
CASSQEGTPTYEQYF
>TRBV4-2|NA|TRBJ1-1|few
TGTGCCAGCAGCCAAGCTGGTTTGGGCCGTGAAGCTTTCTTT
CASSQAGLGREAFF
>TRBV7-2|NA|TRBJ2-1|NA
TGTGCCAGCAGTAGTGGCTCCTACAATGAGCAGTTCTTC
CASSSGSYNEQFF
>TRBV7-7|NA|TRBJ2-3|NA
TGTGCTAGCAGCTCACAGGTAGCAGATACGCAGTATTTT
CASSSQVADTQYF
>TRBV5-6|NA|TRBJ1-1|once
TGTGCCAGCAGCTTGCATAGGCTGCAGAACCCCATGAACACTGAAGCTTTCTTT
CASSLHRLQNPMNTEAFF
>TRBV5-1|NA|TRBJ2-7|NA
TGCGCCAGCAGCGGCGGGGTCGAATACGAGCAGTACTTC
CASSGGVEYEQYF
>TRBV4-2|NA|TRBJ1-6|NA
TGTGCCAGCAGCCAAGTCTCGGATTCACCCCTCCACTTT
CASSQVSDSPLHF
>TRBV29-1|NA|TRBJ1-3|few
TGCAGCGTTGGTAACTCTGGAAACACCATATATTTT
CSVGNSGNTIYF
>TRBV7-3|NA|TRBJ2-2|NA
TGTGCCAGCAGCCGGGACTTCGACACCGGGGAGCTGTTTTTT
CASSRDFDTGELFF
>TRBV15|NA|TRBJ1-5|once
TGTGCCACCAGCAGTGGGTTGGGCCAGCCCCAGCATTTT
CATSSGLGQPQHF
>TRBV2|TRBD2|TRBJ2-7|few
TGTGCCAGCAGGCAAAGGACTAGCGGAACCTACGAGCAGTACTTC
CASRQRTSGTYEQYF
>TRBV6-1|NA|TRBJ1-1|NA
TGTGCCAGCAGTGAAGGACAGAACACTGAAGCTTTCTTT
CASSEGQNTEAFF
>TRBV7-2|TRBD1|TRBJ1-1|NA
TGTGCCAGCAGACCCGGGACAGGGTATAGGGACACTGAAGCTTTCTTT
CASRPGTGYRDTEAFF
>TRBV4-1|NA|TRBJ2-1|NA
TGCGCCAGCAGCCGCGAGGGAACACGCACCAGATTTGGGAATGAGCAGTTCTTC
CASSREGTRTRFGNEQFF
>TRBV10-3|TRBD2|TRBJ2-7|NA
TGTGCCATCAGTGACTCCGATAGCGGGTCCCGCGAGCAGCACTTC
CAISDSDSGSREQHF
>TRBV5-1|NA|TRBJ2-6|NA
TGCGCCAGCAGCCAGTCCCTTTCTGGGGCCAACGTCCTGACTTTC
CASSQSLSGANVLTF
>TRBV5-4|NA|TRBJ2-5|NA
TGTGCCAGCAGCTTGGGCCAGCAAAAAGAGACCCAGTACTTC
CASSLGQQKETQYF
>TRBV6-5|TRBD1|TRBJ2-6|NA
TGTGCCAGCAGGGGACAGAGCTCTGGGGCCAACGTCCTGACTTTC
CASRGQSSGANVLTF
>TRBV19|NA|TRBJ1-4|NA
TGTGCCAGTAGCGCCCGGCGGTATGGGAATGAAAAACTGTTTTTT
CASSARRYGNEKLFF
>TRBV6-5|TRBD1|TRBJ1-2|NA
TGTGCCAGCAGCGGACAGGGCGACAACTATGGCTACACCTTC
CASSGQGDNYGYTF
>TRBV2|TRBD1|TRBJ2-7|NA
TGTGCCAGCAGACAGACAGGGGTCAACTACGAGCAGTACTTC
CASRQTGVNYEQYF
>TRBV28|NA|TRBJ2-7|NA
TGTGCCAGCAGTCCGGGACTGTCCTACGAGCAGTACTTC
CASSPGLSYEQYF
>TRBV18|TRBD2|TRBJ2-1|many
TGTGCCAGCTCACCATCCGGGACTAGCGTAAATGAGCAGTTCTTC
CASSPSGTSVNEQFF
>TRBV7-8|TRBD2|TRBJ2-3|NA
TGTGCCAGCGGGTTTGGCGGGAGGACAGATACGCAGTATTTT
CASGFGGRTDTQYF
>TRBV28|NA|TRBJ2-7|NA
TGTGCCAGCAGACCAACAGTCTCCTACGAGCAGTACTTC
CASRPTVSYEQYF
>TRBV20-1|TRBD1|TRBJ1-1|few
TGCAGTGCCGGCCGGGACAGCCGAGCTTTCTTT
CSAGRDSRAFF
>TRBV7-9|NA|TRBJ1-4|once
TGTGCCAGCAGCTTAGTACAGGGCGGTAATGAAAAACTGTTTTTT
CASSLVQGGNEKLFF
>TRBV2|NA|TRBJ1-1|NA
TGTGCCAGCAGGACAGACAGAGACACTGAAGCTTTCTTT
CASRTDRDTEAFF
>TRBV2|TRBD2|TRBJ2-7|NA
TGTGCCAGCAGGGGCGGTAGCGGGATCGGTCCGTCCTACGAGCAGTACTTC
CASRGGSGIGPSYEQYF
>TRBV5-5|NA|TRBJ1-3|few
TGTGCCAGCAGCTTAGGGATAATGGAAAACACCATATATTTT
CASSLGIMENTIYF
>TRBV10-2|TRBD2|TRBJ2-3|NA
TGCGCCAGCAGGAAACAACTAGCGGGAGGGCCGACAGATACGCAGTATTTT
CASRKQLAGGPTDTQYF
>TRBV27|NA|TRBJ2-1|NA
TGTGCCAGCAGATCCGCCATCTGGGCGGGGAGCAATGAGCAGTTCTTC
CASRSAIWAGSNEQFF
>TRBV19|TRBD1|TRBJ1-2|NA
TGTGCCAGTGCCCCAGGGACAGCCCAGGGAACTTCCAATGGCTACACCTTC
CASAPGTAQGTSNGYTF
>TRBV7-9|NA|TRBJ2-3|NA
TGTGCCAGCAGCTTAGGAAGCACAGATACGCAGTATTTT
CASSLGSTDTQYF
>TRBV2|NA|TRBJ2-7|NA
TGTGCCAGCATACGGGGCGGACTGACCTACGAGCAGTACTTC
CASIRGGLTYEQYF
>TRBV7-3|NA|TRBJ1-4|NA
TGTGCCAGCAGCTTGGGCCCCGGGACGCCGGGGGGGGGTGAAAAACTGTTTTTT
CASSLGPGTPGGGEKLFF
>TRBV5-5|TRBD1|TRBJ2-1|NA
TGTGCCAGCAGCTTGGCCGGACAGGGGATCCATGAGCAGTTCTTC
CASSLAGQGIHEQFF
>TRBV4-2|TRBD1|TRBJ1-5|NA
TGTGCCAGCAGCCAAGAGGGACAGGGACCTCAGCCCCAGCATTTT
CASSQEGQGPQPQHF
>TRBV6-5|NA|TRBJ2-2|NA
TGTGCCAGCAGTTACAGGGTCACCGGGGAGCTGTTTTTT
CASSYRVTGELFF
>TRBV7-2|NA|TRBJ2-5|few
TGTGCCAGCAGCTCCAGAAAAGAGACCCAGTACTTC
CASSSRKETQYF